The clone carrying this T cell receptor (beta chain) was recorded once. The data are from a study of blood T cell repertoires in COVID-19. The CDR3 length is 13 residues. V shed 0 bases and J 7 bases; nucleotides not matched to a gene: 0. CDR1 and CDR2 from the germline V gene are LGHNA and YNFKEQ. Clones were read by immunoSEQ multiplex PCR, and TCRdb kept only the in-frame ones, dropping some. The table includes almost 80,000 clones, around 90% detected once. Sequencing was performed on peripheral blood. The chain has TRBV4-2 and TRBJ1-5, with 7 bases fitting TRBD1. The sequence came from a woman of 80 years or more with acute or convalescent COVID-19. Here the CDR3 DNA reads TGTGCCAGCAGCCAAGACAGGGGGCAGCCCCAGCATTTT. It codes for CASSQDRGQPQHF.